A selection of T cell receptor beta chains follows, all from one sample in a study of cytomegalovirus exposure and HLA in healthy donors. TCRdb's table, derived via immunoSEQ multiplex PCR, lists solely in-frame clones and lacks some. The sample lists around 130,000 clones, nearly 90% occurring once. What was sequenced was PBMCs. These receptors were obtained from a man under 40 in good health and CMV-seronegative. CDR3s leave out the opening cysteine and the closing phenylalanine or tryptophan.

J | V | CDR3
TRBJ2-1 | TRBV6-1 | ASSALRGGHEQF
TRBJ1-1 | TRBV5-1 | ASRMGTGDTEAF
TRBJ1-2 | TRBV7-9 | ASSPQSNYGYT
TRBJ2-7 | TRBV7-2 | ASSQAGVEQY
TRBJ1-2 | TRBV6-5 | ASSYTRGRGGYGYT
TRBJ1-3 | TRBV28 | ASSFAGSGREGNTIY
TRBJ1-6 | TRBV9 | ASSGDNSPLH
TRBJ2-7 | TRBV10-3 | AISGSSDYEQY
TRBJ2-2 | TRBV4-1 | ASSQDLTEFTGELF
TRBJ1-2 | TRBV19 | ASSIDYSTGYT
TRBJ2-7 | TRBV5-1 | ASSSTGSEQY
TRBJ1-3 | TRBV7-9 | ASSLAGAKGNTIY
TRBJ1-2 | TRBV25-1 | ASSESLTGSYGYT
TRBJ1-2 | TRBV4-1 | ASSQESASGGGYT
TRBJ1-4 | TRBV6-1 | ASSEQGGEKLF
TRBJ1-5 | TRBV6-1 | ASTSLGGGQPQH
TRBJ1-4 | TRBV7-9 | ASSHSQGEMDEKLF
TRBJ2-5 | TRBV5-1 | ASTPGHLQETQY
TRBJ2-7 | TRBV28 | ASSSALSTGHFRYEQY
TRBJ1-2 | TRBV14 | ASSQARTWGYT
TRBJ2-1 | TRBV27 | ASSYRGGREQF
TRBJ1-4 | TRBV6-1 | ASSTGQGRQKLF